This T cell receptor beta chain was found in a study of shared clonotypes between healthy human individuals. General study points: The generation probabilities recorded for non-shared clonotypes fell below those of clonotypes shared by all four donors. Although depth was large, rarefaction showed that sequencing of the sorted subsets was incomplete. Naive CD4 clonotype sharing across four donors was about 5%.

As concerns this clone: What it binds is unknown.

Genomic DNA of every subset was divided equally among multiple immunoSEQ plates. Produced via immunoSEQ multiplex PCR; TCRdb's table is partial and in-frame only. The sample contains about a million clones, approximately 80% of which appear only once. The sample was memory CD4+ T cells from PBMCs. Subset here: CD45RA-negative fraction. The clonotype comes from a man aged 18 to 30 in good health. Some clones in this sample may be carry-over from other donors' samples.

For the CDR3, the DNA is TGTGCCAGCAGTAGACAGGGGGCGAACACTGAAGCTTTCTTT. Amino acids: CASSRQGANTEAFF. The V and J genes are TRBV7-8 and TRBJ1-1; 10 positions match TRBD1. The V gene's germline CDR1 is SGHVS and CDR2 FQNEAQ. J gave up 1 base and V 6 bases, and 2 bases lay outside the gene matches. The CDR3 extends over 14 amino acids.